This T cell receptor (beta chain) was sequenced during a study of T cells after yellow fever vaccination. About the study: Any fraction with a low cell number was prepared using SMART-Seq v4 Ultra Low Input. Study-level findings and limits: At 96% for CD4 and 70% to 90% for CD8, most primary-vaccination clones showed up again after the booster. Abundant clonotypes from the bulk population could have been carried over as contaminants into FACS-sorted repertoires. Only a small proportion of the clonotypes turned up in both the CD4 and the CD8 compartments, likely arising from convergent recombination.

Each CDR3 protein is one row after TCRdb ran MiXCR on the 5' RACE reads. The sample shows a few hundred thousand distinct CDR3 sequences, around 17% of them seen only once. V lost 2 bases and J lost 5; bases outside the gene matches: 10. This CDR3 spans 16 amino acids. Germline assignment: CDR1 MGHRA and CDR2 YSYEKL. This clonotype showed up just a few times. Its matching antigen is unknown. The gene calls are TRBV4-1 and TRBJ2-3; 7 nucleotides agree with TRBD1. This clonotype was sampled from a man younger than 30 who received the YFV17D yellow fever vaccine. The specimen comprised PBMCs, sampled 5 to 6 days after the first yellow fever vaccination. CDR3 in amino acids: CASSQPPRGRGDTQYF. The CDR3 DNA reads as TGCGCCAGCAGCCAACCCCCGAGGGGGCGTGGAGATACGCAGTATTTT.